The sequence of this T cell receptor beta chain was determined in a study of radiation and T cells in renal cell carcinoma. Study-wide findings and caveats: In blood, top tumor clones expanded by 2 weeks, shrinking by 4.

Germline-derived CDR1 and CDR2 are SGHVS and FQNEAQ. The CDR3 spans 14 residues. The germline V and J ends were trimmed by 2 bases and 4 bases, with 11 bases remaining between them. Time point here: baseline pretreatment blood. This sample's treatment: 15 Gy SBRT to primary tumor, nephrectomy 4 weeks later. After SBRT, blood was collected at 2 and 4 weeks, plus baseline. The patient's renal cell carcinoma had clear cell pathology. Points on this clone: What it recognizes is unknown.

Some clones are missing from TCRdb's copy, which holds only in-frame ones; the method was immunoSEQ multiplex PCR. The sample holds about 150,000 clones, roughly 88% seen once. The sequence derives from a woman aged 45-65 years with renal cell carcinoma. Sample: blood, taken from a patient whose treatment included radiotherapy and nephrectomy. The rearrangement joins TRBV7-8 to TRBJ2-5; the D gene is possibly TRBD1 (6 bases). The CDR3 is CASSLPPRGETQYF. The CDR3 DNA follows: TGTGCCAGCAGCTTACCCCCCAGGGGAGAGACCCAGTACTTC.